The next 14 T cell receptor beta chains were all read from a single sample in a study of human T cells and chemical hapten exposure. Total RNA was extracted from unfractionated whole blood. TCRdb re-derived calls from the 5' RACE reads in MiXCR, one entry per CDR3 protein. The sample consists of approximately 81,000 distinct CDR3 sequences, about 8% of them appearing once. These receptors originate from a male donor in good health.

V gene TRBV25-1 combines with J gene TRBJ1-1, with 7 bases matching TRBD1. Germline CDR1 reads MGHDK; CDR2 reads SYGVNS. J gave up 12 bases and V 5 bases, and 15 bases lay outside the gene matches. This CDR3 region has 14 residues. Written as DNA, the CDR3 is TGTGCCAGCAGTTCGTACAGGGGTCCCCAAGAGACTTTCTTT. This codes for CASSSYRGPQETFF.

About this clonotype itself: This may stem from a read error, because a much larger clone lies one nucleotide away. The CDR3 sequence: CSARDLASGGDMDTRYF. CDR3 coding DNA: TGCAGTGCTAGAGATTTGGCTAGCGGGGGGGATATGGATACGCGGTATTTT. The gene calls are TRBV20-1 and TRBJ2-3; 12 nucleotides agree with TRBD2. CDR3 length: 17 amino acids. Looked up from germline, CDR1 is DFQATT and CDR2 is SNEGSKA (reference sequence).

This clonotype was detected many times. This chain links TRBV10-3 with TRBJ2-3; maybe TRBD2 (7 bases). The germline gives CDR1 ENHRY, CDR2 SYGVKD. V lost 8 bases to trimming and J lost 2 bases, with 14 bases between them. The CDR3 length is 14 residues. CDR3 in amino acids: CAISMGGPTDTQYF. The CDR3 nucleotides are TGTGCCATCTCGATGGGGGGGCCCACAGATACGCAGTATTTT.

In this sample, this clonotype turned up many times. This sequence joins TRBV18 and TRBJ1-1; D gene uncertain. From germline, CDR1 is KGHSH and CDR2 LQKENI. CDR3 size: 16 residues. V shed 3 bases and J shed 6 bases, with 20 bases lying between them. The CDR3 region has the DNA TGTGCCAGCTCACCCGTTTACGGGCCACTAAAGGCTGAAGCTTTCTTT. Protein product: CASSPVYGPLKAEAFF.

As for this clonotype: The junction does not match germline at one end; this may be a read error. The rearrangement links TRBV19 to TRBJ1-1; the D gene is possibly TRBD1 (5 bases). The CDR3 sequence is 14 residues long. In germline, CDR1 is LNHDA, CDR2 SQIVND (reference sequence). The CDR3, as DNA: TGTGCCAGTACGGGGGAATGGATTAACACTGAAGATTTCTTT. Encoded protein: CASTGEWINTEDFF.

The chain is built from TRBV5-5 and TRBJ1-6; 7 nucleotides align to TRBD1. This CDR3 contains 15 residues. J was trimmed by 7 bases and V by 4 bases; bases with no gene match: 8. Germline assignment: CDR1 SGHKS and CDR2 YYEKEE (reference sequence). CDR3 amino acids: CASSLQGLRNSPLHF. The DNA of the CDR3 is TGTGCCAGCAGCCTACAGGGGTTGCGCAATTCACCCCTCCACTTT.

The genes are TRBV29-1 and TRBJ1-3; 12 bases are shared with TRBD1. The V segment lost 7 bases and the J segment 3 bases; nucleotides outside the gene matches: 7. CDR3 length: 15 amino acids. The germline V gene encodes CDR1 SQVTM and CDR2 ANQGSEA. The CDR3 here is CSAWDRGRLGNTIYF. CDR3 sequence (DNA): TGCAGCGCTTGGGACAGGGGGCGTCTTGGAAACACCATATATTTT.

This clonotype was observed a handful of times. This chain links TRBV7-9 with TRBJ1-2; 9 positions match TRBD1. Germline V gives CDR1 SEHNR, CDR2 FQNEAQ (reference sequence). This CDR3 is 16 amino acids long. With 5 bases clipped from V and 3 bases from J, the junction kept 10 bases outside the gene matches. CDR3 sequence: CASSPRAGTGHYGYTF. The DNA of the CDR3 is TGTGCCAGCAGCCCACGCGCCGGGACAGGGCACTATGGCTACACCTTC.

In its sample, this clonotype was seen many times. V is TRBV10-2 and J is TRBJ2-7, with D hard to call. The V gene lost 2 bases and the J gene lost 2 bases, with 13 bases spanning the gap. The germline V gene has CDR1 WSHSY and CDR2 SAAADI. The CDR3 totals 15 residues. CDR3 sequence: CASSEIPTAAYEQYF. CDR3 nucleotide sequence: TGCGCCAGCAGTGAGATCCCCACCGCGGCCTACGAGCAGTACTTC.

This clonotype was found a few times. V gene TRBV6-1 combines with J gene TRBJ1-5, with 8 bases lining up with TRBD1. With 0 bases clipped from V and 9 bases from J, the junction kept 7 bases outside the gene matches. The V gene's germline CDR1 is MNHNS and CDR2 SASEGT. The CDR3 runs to 15 residues. CDR3 nucleotides: TGTGCCAGCAGTGAAGCGCGAATCAGGGGGCCGCCCCAGCATTTT. Protein product: CASSEARIRGPPQHF.

This clonotype was seen many times. This sequence joins TRBV4-3 and TRBJ2-7; 11 bases agree with TRBD2. CDR1 and CDR2 from the germline V gene are LGHNA and YSLEER. The CDR3 loop spans 17 amino acids. V shed 0 bases, J shed 3 bases, and the junction held 7 bases outside the gene matches. The DNA for the CDR3 is TGCGCCAGCAGCCAAGATTCCCTAGCGGGGGGAATCTACGAGCAGTACTTC. It yields the protein CASSQDSLAGGIYEQYF.

This clonotype was seen more than once but under ten times. CDR3 protein: CASSTHPTGIYTGELFF. In nucleotides, the CDR3 is TGTGCCAGCAGCACTCACCCGACAGGGATATACACCGGGGAGCTGTTTTTT. V and J are TRBV7-8 and TRBJ2-2; 7 positions match TRBD1. This CDR3 has 17 residues. Germline CDR1 is SGHVS and CDR2 is FQNEAQ. J gave up 3 bases and V 5 bases, and 12 bases lay outside the gene matches.

The rearrangement links TRBV5-1 to TRBJ2-1; TRBD2 is a possible D gene (5 bases). Germline V gene data show CDR1 as SGHRS and CDR2 as YFSETQ. The ends were cut back, 4 bases at V and 4 bases at J, with 15 bases in the middle. The CDR3 contains 15 residues. The CDR3: CASSPQSGPYNEQFF. The CDR3 DNA follows: TGCGCCAGCAGCCCTCAGAGCGGCCCATACAATGAGCAGTTCTTC.

Ten or more counts support this clonotype. The chain recombines TRBV7-2 with TRBJ2-1, with D tentatively TRBD2 (6 bases). Per germline, CDR1 SGHTA and CDR2 FQGNSA. The CDR3 has 18 amino acids. Trimming took 1 base from V and 1 from J, leaving 17 bases between them. In DNA form, the CDR3 reads TGTGCCAGCAGCTTAGTGTATCGGGCTAGCGTGTCCTACAATGAGCAGTTCTTC. Protein: CASSLVYRASVSYNEQFF.